These 31 T cell receptor beta chains were sequenced from one sample in a study of identical twins. TCRdb analysed the 5' RACE reads with MiXCR anew, one entry per CDR3 protein. Of hundreds of thousands of distinct CDR3 sequences listed, about 12% are singletons. The same specimen was also included in a second study, on yellow fever vaccine responses in identical twins.

The specimen was PBMCs. Every receptor here comes from a woman under 30 in good health.

The chain is built from TRBV12-3 or TRBV12-4 and TRBJ2-4; 7 bases are a match to TRBD2. This CDR3 contains 15 residues. The V gene end was trimmed by 6 bases and the J gene end by 6 bases; junction bases not matched to a gene: 11. The CDR3 DNA reads TGTGCCAGCAGCCTAGAAGCGGGGAGAAGAAACATTCAGTACTTC. Amino acids: CASSLEAGRRNIQYF.

The chain has TRBV10-3 and TRBJ2-1; 8 positions match TRBD2. This CDR3 comprises 18 residues. The junction had 9 bases not matched to a gene; V was cut back by 0 bases and J by 2 bases. Germline V gene sequence: CDR1 ENHRY, CDR2 SYGVKD. The CDR3 DNA sequence: TGTGCCATCAGTGAGTCACGAAGCGGGAGCTTCCCCTACAATGAGCAGTTCTTC. Translating it yields CAISESRSGSFPYNEQFF.

This clonotype was seen a handful of times. V is TRBV5-4 and J is TRBJ2-3, with D maybe TRBD2 (5 bases). Trimming removed 1 base from V and 0 bases from J, with 12 bases in between. The V gene's germline CDR1 is SGHNT and CDR2 YYREEE (reference sequence). There are 16 residues in the CDR3. The CDR3 region has the DNA TGTGCCAGCAGCTTGCCATGGGAGCGGAGCACAGATACGCAGTATTTT. This gives the protein CASSLPWERSTDTQYF.

This clonotype was counted ten times or more. This chain uses TRBV28 with TRBJ2-1; 8 bases are a match to TRBD1. Trimming removed 1 base from V and 6 bases from J; junction bases left unmatched: 8. In germline, CDR1 is MDHEN, CDR2 SYDVKM. The CDR3 sequence is 16 residues long. For the CDR3, the DNA is TGTGCCAGCAGTTTATTCCTAGGACAGGGTGCCAATGAGCAGTTCTTC. Translation: CASSLFLGQGANEQFF.

There are many counts of this clonotype. The chain combines TRBV9 with TRBJ2-3; 10 bases are a match to TRBD2. Looked up from germline, CDR1 is SGDLS and CDR2 is YYNGEE. Germline trimming cut 3 bases from V and 2 bases from J; bases unmatched to any gene: 6. The CDR3 consists of 16 residues. CDR3 region: CASSAWTSGITDTQYF. The CDR3 region has the DNA TGTGCCAGCAGCGCCTGGACTAGCGGAATCACAGATACGCAGTATTTT.

This clonotype showed up just a few times. The chain is built from TRBV28 and TRBJ2-6; 8 bases are shared with TRBD1. CDR1 MDHEN and CDR2 SYDVKM come from the germline V gene. The CDR3 extends over 17 amino acids. V dropped 2 bases and J dropped 0; count of bases not matched to a gene: 3. The CDR3 is CASSLRQGNSGANVLTF. DNA for the CDR3: TGTGCCAGCAGTTTACGACAGGGGAACTCTGGGGCCAACGTCCTGACTTTC. The full variable domain, in which reference TRBV28 and TRBJ2-6 provide the parts outside the CDR3, is DVKVTQSSRYLVKRTGEKVFLECVQDMDHENMFWYRQDPGLGLRLIYFSYDVKMKEKGDIPEGYSVSREKKERFSLILESASTNQTSMYLCASSLRQGNSGANVLTFGAGSRLTVL.

This chain joins TRBV7-8 and TRBJ2-3, with D perhaps TRBD1 or TRBD2 (5 bases each). The CDR3 is 17 residues long. Deletions cut 2 bases from V and 4 bases from J, with 19 bases between. The germline V gene encodes CDR1 SGHVS and CDR2 FQNEAQ. DNA for the CDR3: TGTGCCAGCAGCTTAAAGAGGGGTCCCCCTTTGGCAGATACGCAGTATTTT. Translating it yields CASSLKRGPPLADTQYF.

This clonotype has just a few counts. The V gene is TRBV29-1, the J gene TRBJ2-3; no clear D. V lost 2 bases and J lost 0, with 9 bases in between. The V gene's germline CDR1 is SQVTM and CDR2 ANQGSEA. This CDR3 is built from 14 residues. CDR3 residues: CSVERGSSTDTQYF. CDR3 in DNA: TGCAGCGTTGAAAGAGGCTCTAGCACAGATACGCAGTATTTT.

This clonotype has just a few counts. V gene TRBV12-3 or TRBV12-4 combines with J gene TRBJ1-1; D unresolved. The CDR3 contains 13 residues. Trimming pared 3 bases from V and 8 bases from J, leaving 13 bases between. In DNA, the CDR3 is TGTGCCAGCAGTTTTGGTCCCCAGAGCGAAGCTTTCTTT. Protein product: CASSFGPQSEAFF.

This clonotype has only a few counts. This chain links TRBV6-5 with TRBJ2-5, with 7 bases lining up with TRBD1. This CDR3 is built from 15 residues. The germline V gene encodes CDR1 MNHEY and CDR2 SVGAGI. The V and J ends lost 2 bases and 1 base, in that order; junction bases with no gene match: 4. CDR3 DNA: TGTGCCAGCAGTTACCTTGGGACAGCCCAAGAGACCCAGTACTTC. Encoded protein: CASSYLGTAQETQYF.

This clonotype has only a few counts. The chain joins TRBV4-1 to TRBJ2-7; 9 nucleotides align to TRBD2. Trimming at V came to 1 base and at J to 4 bases, leaving 11 bases not matched to a gene. Germline V gives CDR1 MGHRA, CDR2 YSYEKL. The CDR3 consists of 17 residues. CDR3 region: CASSQVFPSGVLYEQYV. The CDR3 DNA follows: TGCGCCAGCAGCCAAGTCTTCCCTAGCGGGGTTCTATACGAGCAGTACGTC.

This clonotype was counted only a few times. The CDR3 DNA is TGTGCCAGCAGTCCAGGCAAAGGGAGGCCCGGGGCCCAGTACTTC. Translating gives CASSPGKGRPGAQYF. The V and J genes are TRBV28 and TRBJ2-5; a possible D gene is TRBD2 (6 bases). This CDR3 spans 15 amino acids. V lost 5 bases and J lost 9, with 22 bases in between. CDR1 is MDHEN, CDR2 SYDVKM, per germline.

The rearrangement joins TRBV15 to TRBJ2-5; possibly TRBD2 for D (5 bases). V was shortened by 3 bases and J by 1 base, with 9 bases between the two germline ends. Looked up from germline, CDR1 is LNHNV and CDR2 is YYDKDF (reference sequence). The CDR3 is 14 residues long. The CDR3 coding sequence is TGTGCCACCAGCAGGGGAGACGTCCAAGAGACCCAGTACTTC. Amino acids: CATSRGDVQETQYF.

This rearrangement joins TRBV6-1 to TRBJ1-6, with D unresolved. The CDR3 is made up of 14 amino acids. V was clipped by 2 bases and J by 11 bases, with 13 bases between them. CDR1 and CDR2 (germline): MNHNS, SASEGT. The CDR3 reads CASSEIQSGAPLHF. As DNA, the CDR3 is TGTGCCAGCAGTGAAATCCAGTCCGGGGCACCCCTCCACTTT.

This clonotype was detected only a few times. The chain couples TRBV7-9 to TRBJ1-1; D is uncertain. The germline gives CDR1 SEHNR, CDR2 FQNEAQ (reference sequence). The V gene lost 5 bases and the J gene lost 11 bases, with 12 bases spanning the gap. The CDR3 length is 11 residues. In DNA, the CDR3 is TGTGCCAGCAGCCTAAAGATGAGGGCTTTCTTT. It codes for CASSLKMRAFF.

The chain links TRBV2 to TRBJ2-2; 8 positions agree with TRBD1. The CDR3 contains 15 residues. Trimming at V came to 3 bases and at J to 6 bases, leaving 6 bases not matched to a gene. Germline CDR1 is SNHLY and CDR2 is FYNNEI. This CDR3 is CASSDTTGVPGELFF. The CDR3 bases are TGTGCCAGCAGTGATACGACAGGGGTGCCCGGGGAGCTGTTTTTT.

The rearrangement links TRBV12-3 or TRBV12-4 to TRBJ2-1, with D perhaps matching TRBD2 (5 bases). The V gene lost 6 bases and the J gene lost 6 bases, with 12 bases spanning the gap. The CDR3 has 13 amino acids. The CDR3 bases are TGTGCCAGCAGCAATGGACTTCCCAATGAGCAGTTCTTC. As protein: CASSNGLPNEQFF.

This clonotype was seen more than once but under ten times. The CDR3 bases are TGTGCCAGCAGTCCAGACAGGGTCCGGAACGAGCAGTACTTC. Its protein product is CASSPDRVRNEQYF. The chain is built from TRBV7-2 and TRBJ2-7, with 7 bases identical to TRBD1. Germline assignment: CDR1 SGHTA and CDR2 FQGNSA. The CDR3 covers 14 residues. The trim removed 6 bases at V and 5 bases at J, leaving 10 bases unmatched.

V is TRBV12-5 and J is TRBJ2-6; no definite D call. Deletions cut 4 bases from V and 4 bases from J, with 5 bases between. The CDR3 extends over 13 amino acids. Germline V CDR1 and CDR2: LGHNT, FRNRAP. The CDR3 sequence: CASGSLGANVLTF. The CDR3 DNA follows: TGTGCTAGTGGTTCCCTGGGGGCCAACGTCCTGACTTTC.

This clonotype was counted ten times or more. This rearrangement joins TRBV6-5 to TRBJ2-1, with a weak D call TRBD2 (6 bases). The CDR3 is 14 amino acids. V shed 2 bases and J shed 2 bases, with 7 bases lying between them. CDR1 MNHEY and CDR2 SVGAGI come from the germline V gene. CDR3 bases: TGTGCCAGCAGTTACGGCGGGGCCTACAATGAGCAGTTCTTC. Residues: CASSYGGAYNEQFF.

This sequence joins TRBV2 and TRBJ2-7, with 10 bases aligning to TRBD2. The CDR3 is 14 amino acids. The germline gives CDR1 SNHLY, CDR2 FYNNEI. V was pared by 4 bases and J by 3 bases, with 3 bases of the junction left unmatched. This CDR3 reads CASSVRTSGYEQYF. DNA for the CDR3: TGTGCCAGCAGTGTAAGGACTAGCGGCTACGAGCAGTACTTC.

As to this clonotype: This may arise from a read error, as a much more abundant clone is one base away. The gene calls are TRBV5-6 and TRBJ2-1, with D perhaps assigned TRBD1 or TRBD2 (6 bases each). Germline lookup yields CDR1 SGHDT and CDR2 YYEEEE. The CDR3 extends over 16 amino acids. The CDR3: CASSLVGGFSYNKQFF. The CDR3, as DNA: TGTGCCAGCAGCTTGGTAGGGGGGTTCTCCTACAATAAGCAGTTCTTC.

This clonotype was counted a few times. This chain joins TRBV4-1 and TRBJ2-2, with TRBD1 as a possible D gene (5 bases). With 6 bases removed from V and 7 bases from J, the gap between germline ends came to 12 bases. This CDR3 is 13 amino acids long. CDR1 is MGHRA, CDR2 YSYEKL, per germline. In DNA form, the CDR3 reads TGCGCCAGCAGACAGGACCTTCTCGGGGAGCTGTTTTTT. It translates to CASRQDLLGELFF.

V and J are TRBV2 and TRBJ2-7, with D possibly matching TRBD2 (6 bases). The CDR3 sequence is 14 residues long. CDR1 and CDR2 (germline): SNHLY, FYNNEI. V dropped 1 base and J dropped 3 bases, with 10 bases sitting between them. The CDR3 reads CASSEGLAIYEQYF. Written as DNA, the CDR3 is TGTGCCAGCAGTGAAGGCCTAGCGATCTACGAGCAGTACTTC. The complete variable domain, with remaining parts taken from reference TRBV2 and TRBJ2-7, reads EPEVTQTPSHQVTQMGQEVILRCVPISNHLYFYWYRQILGQKVEFLVSFYNNEISEKSEIFDDQFSVERPDGSNFTLKIRSTKLEDSAMYFCASSEGLAIYEQYFGPGTRLTVT.

This rearrangement joins TRBV11-1 to TRBJ2-2, with TRBD2 identical over 10 bases. Germline-derived CDR1 and CDR2 are SGHAT and FQDESV (reference sequence). After removal of 4 bases from V and 1 base from J, the junction contained 3 bases not matched to a gene. The CDR3 has 16 amino acids. The CDR3 reads CASSWTSGQNTGELFF. The CDR3 DNA follows: TGTGCCAGCAGCTGGACTAGCGGACAGAACACCGGGGAGCTGTTTTTT.

V gene TRBV29-1 combines with J gene TRBJ2-2, with 12 positions matching TRBD2. The V segment lost 4 bases and the J segment 5 bases; nucleotides outside the gene matches: 8. This CDR3 spans 16 amino acids. Germline CDR1 reads SQVTM; CDR2 reads ANQGSEA. In DNA, the CDR3 is TGCAGCGTTGTTTGGACTAGCGGGATTCTTACCGGGGAGCTGTTTTTT. It encodes CSVVWTSGILTGELFF.

The rearrangement uses TRBV2 and TRBJ1-1; TRBD1 is a possible D gene (6 bases). The germline V gene encodes CDR1 SNHLY and CDR2 FYNNEI. The CDR3 is 14 residues long. V shed 6 bases and J shed 1 base, with 12 bases lying between them. The CDR3 DNA sequence: TGTGCCAGCAGGAACAGGGCCCCGAACACTGAAGCTTTCTTT. This codes for CASRNRAPNTEAFF.

This clonotype showed up just a few times. V is TRBV12-3 or TRBV12-4 and J is TRBJ1-3, with TRBD1 identical over 7 bases. This CDR3 contains 17 residues. The V and J ends lost 5 bases and 0 bases, in that order; junction bases with no gene match: 10. The CDR3 here is CASSPRDSHTSGNTIYF. For the CDR3, the DNA is TGTGCCAGCAGTCCCCGGGACAGCCATACCTCTGGAAACACCATATATTTT.

This sequence joins TRBV20-1 and TRBJ2-3, with TRBD2 identical over 9 bases. The length of the CDR3 is 16 residues. The V and J ends lost 0 bases and 0 bases, in that order; junction bases with no gene match: 4. CDR1 DFQATT and CDR2 SNEGSKA come from the germline V gene (reference sequence). DNA for the CDR3: TGCAGTGCTAGAGAACCAGCGGGGGGAAGCACAGATACGCAGTATTTT. This encodes CSAREPAGGSTDTQYF.

This clonotype was counted between two and nine times. The chain joins TRBV20-1 to TRBJ1-2, with a weak D call TRBD1 (5 bases). Germline V lookup: CDR1 DFQATT, CDR2 SNEGSKA (reference sequence). Trimming removed 2 bases from V and 4 bases from J, with 11 bases in between. There are 13 residues in the CDR3. The CDR3 here is CSARITGVYGYTF. CDR3 sequence (DNA): TGCAGTGCTAGAATAACAGGAGTCTATGGCTACACCTTC.

V is TRBV3-1 and J is TRBJ2-6, with unresolved D. Looked up from germline, CDR1 is LGHDT and CDR2 is YNNKEL (reference sequence). The V gene lost 4 bases and the J gene lost 0 bases, with 13 bases spanning the gap. This CDR3 has 17 amino acids. The CDR3 here is CASSLRLGLSGANVLTF. In nucleotides, the CDR3 is TGTGCCAGCAGCCTGAGACTGGGCCTCTCTGGGGCCAACGTCCTGACTTTC.